The present TCR beta chain was sequenced within a study of beta chain features in type 1 diabetes (dated by TCRdb to the late 2010s). A note on the overall study: Mean age, gender distribution, total cell number and subset yield did not differ between patients and healthy donors. A total of over 90,000,000 sorted cells were examined across all samples, and a strong correlation was observed between cell number per subset and RNA yield. The study compared the TCRB repertoires of sorted circulating CD4+ T cell subsets in recently diagnosed type 1 diabetes patients with those in matched healthy donors. Naive and central memory subsets were obtained from all 28 donors, but regulatory and stem cell-like memory subsets were isolated from only 8 patients and roughly 8 healthy donors. What the authors observed across the whole study: Type 1 diabetes patients showed a moderate but significant shortening of TCRB CDR3 length in all four CD4+ subsets. PCR may preferentially amplify shorter templates, but because patient and control samples were amplified and corrected together, any resulting skew would affect both groups equally. The naive, central memory and regulatory TCRB repertoires appeared to resemble one another more closely among patients than among healthy donors. HLA sub-analyses involved small numbers of individuals, so any influence of HLA type on TCRB rearrangement remained unresolved. At VDJ recombination sites, type 1 diabetes patients had fewer insertions and more deleted nucleotides, which implies abnormalities in thymic rearrangement. Because cDNA was sequenced instead of genomic DNA, activated cells with high expression could be over-represented, although the groups did not differ in activation or CD3 levels.

From each donor, a single peripheral blood sample of roughly 0.11 L on average was drawn into heparinised tubes. A BD FACSAria II was used to sort naive, central memory, regulatory and stem cell-like memory CD4+ T cells with a panel that included CD45RO, CCR7, CD25, CD127, CD95 and CD27. Purity was above 95% for every sorted population. Right away, PBMCs were isolated by Lymphoprep density gradient centrifugation and were stained directly, with no culture step. So that batch effects would be minimized, each experiment stained and sorted samples in pairs, pairing one healthy donor with one patient. The High Capacity cDNA Reverse Transcription Kit was used to reverse transcribe all of the isolated RNA, meaning that expressed TCRB transcripts were what got sequenced. Deep immunoSEQ sequencing was applied to naive, central memory and regulatory T cell samples, giving an average of about 3.6 million total reads per sample. Sorted cells were lysed in RLT buffer and RNA was extracted with DNase-treated RNeasy Micro or Mini kits, depending on cell number. To prevent cross-contamination, each cell subset was processed individually, whereas patient and healthy donor samples were processed jointly. Using the immunoSEQ multiplex PCR, TCRB sequences were amplified from cDNA into 87-bp fragments spanning the CDR3 region. Sequencing of the amplicons was done on the Illumina HiSeq platform. The authors' analysis ran thus. PCR bias was computationally corrected using synthetic template baselines, reads within Hamming distance 2 were collapsed, and singletons that could not be merged were discarded. By aligning reads against IMGT, V, D and J genes, CDR3 length, and insertions or deletions at six rearrangement sites were assigned. Within each subset, clonotype counts were normalized to sorted cell number, after which true diversity and Gini coefficients were computed with the tcR R package. The overlap coefficient, calculated on TCRB nucleotide sequences, was used to measure repertoire sharing. As a proxy for the pre-selection repertoire, out-of-frame TCRB sequences from naive cells were analyzed. TCRdb carries this immuneACCESS record with in-frame sequences only. Its versions omit some clonotypes, under half of them owing to an unresolved V gene in the studies checked, with the rest unexplained. That table is the source of V, J and clone size, and D and trimming were worked out from the DNA. In this sample the table shows 350,000 to 450,000 clones, around 13% of which occur a single time. The biggest ten clones account for less than 0.04% of the sample.

This clone was observed a handful of times. Its recognized antigen is unknown. The sample holds no much larger clone one base away, and base qualities are not on file. The CDR3 covers 14 residues, taking in both the cysteine and the phenylalanine. CDR3 DNA only is kept here, 42 bases in frame from base 1. CDR1 and CDR2 are drawn from the germline V gene (reference sequence): GTSNPN, SVGIG. Trimming takes 0 bases off V and 7 bases off J; junction bases not matched to a gene: 7. The clonotype was recovered from a young man in good health. The specimen sequenced was naive CD4+ T cells from blood. Sample cell subset or site, as interpreted from the label and publication: true naive CD4+ T cells. The V gene is TRBV30 and the J gene is TRBJ2-3; 7 nucleotides in the junction match TRBD2. The sequenced DNA: TGTGCCTGGAGTGTATCCGGGACTACGAATACGCAGTATTTT. This encodes CAWSVSGTTNTQYF.